The 15 T cell receptor beta chains below come from one sample, sequenced in a study of blood T cell repertoires in COVID-19. TCRdb's table, derived via immunoSEQ multiplex PCR, lists solely in-frame clones and lacks some. Here the sample spans around 200,000 clones, roughly nine tenths being singletons. Sequencing was done on a sample of peripheral blood. Receptors originate from a man aged 25 to 40 with acute or convalescent COVID-19.

This clone was seen more than once but under ten times. This chain uses TRBV6-6 with TRBJ1-5; no firm D call. This CDR3 comprises 17 residues. Germline CDR1 MNHNY, CDR2 SVGAGI (reference sequence). Trimming stripped 5 bases from V and 1 base from J, with 18 bases between. The DNA of the CDR3 is TGTGCCAGCAGTCACCAGCTCCCTCGGGAAAGCAATCAGCCCCAGCATTTT. Amino acid sequence: CASSHQLPRESNQPQHF.

V gene TRBV24-1 combines with J gene TRBJ2-7, with 8 bases aligning to TRBD1. Germline loops: CDR1 KGHDR, CDR2 SFDVKD. J lost 3 bases, V lost 6 bases, and 9 bases had no gene match. This CDR3 comprises 15 residues. Here the CDR3 reads CATSSYGTGLYEQYF. As DNA, the CDR3 is TGTGCCACCAGTAGCTACGGGACAGGTCTCTACGAGCAGTACTTC.

The genes are TRBV2 and TRBJ1-2; D is uncertain. This CDR3 contains 12 residues. V was trimmed by 6 bases and J by 9 bases, leaving 14 bases between them. CDR1 SNHLY and CDR2 FYNNEI come from the germline V gene. CDR3 in DNA: TGTGCCAGCAGCCAGCGTACGTACAGCTACACCTTC. This gives the protein CASSQRTYSYTF.

The genes are TRBV12-5 and TRBJ2-2, with D possibly being TRBD1 (5 bases). Germline CDR1 is LGHNT and CDR2 is FRNRAP. The ends were cut back, 0 bases at V and 6 bases at J, with 11 bases in the middle. This CDR3 is built from 15 residues. CDR3 DNA: TGTGCTAGTGGTTTGGTATCCCAGGGTTCCGGGGAGCTGTTTTTT. Translation: CASGLVSQGSGELFF.

This rearrangement joins TRBV27 to TRBJ1-5; D is perhaps TRBD1 (6 bases). From germline, CDR1 is MNHEY and CDR2 SMNVEV (reference sequence). Trimming removed 3 bases at V and 6 bases at J, with 12 bases between. This CDR3 has 14 residues. The CDR3, as DNA: TGTGCCAGCAGTTTGCCCCCAGGGGCTCAGCCCCAGCATTTT. This encodes CASSLPPGAQPQHF.

The chain carries TRBV5-1 and TRBJ2-1, with 8 bases aligning to TRBD2. CDR3 length: 15 amino acids. In germline, CDR1 is SGHRS, CDR2 YFSETQ. With 9 bases clipped from V and 10 bases from J, the junction kept 18 bases outside the gene matches. The CDR3 DNA reads TGCGCCACACAATCAGTTCCGGGACTAGGATACGAGCAGTTCTTC. Amino acid sequence: CATQSVPGLGYEQFF.

This clone was counted a few times. The chain is built from TRBV5-4 and TRBJ2-7, with TRBD2 identical over 7 bases. After removal of 0 bases from V and 2 bases from J, the junction contained 11 bases not matched to a gene. The CDR3 has 17 residues. CDR1 and CDR2 (germline): SGHNT, YYREEE (reference sequence). The CDR3, as DNA: TGTGCCAGCAGCTTGGGGGGTGCCGGGAGGTCCCCCTACGAGCAGTACTTC. Amino acid sequence: CASSLGGAGRSPYEQYF.

The chain uses TRBV12-3 or TRBV12-4 and TRBJ1-6; the D is unclear. V was clipped by 5 bases and J by 12 bases, with 14 bases between them. This CDR3 spans 13 amino acids. CDR3: CASSLNRERPLHF. The DNA of the CDR3 is TGTGCCAGCAGTCTTAACCGGGAGCGACCCCTCCACTTT.

The rearrangement uses TRBV25-1 and TRBJ2-5; D is ambiguous. Germline V gives CDR1 MGHDK, CDR2 SYGVNS. The CDR3 loop spans 13 amino acids. V dropped 0 bases and J dropped 5 bases, with 7 bases sitting between them. CDR3 in amino acids: CASSEYGVETQYF. In nucleotides, the CDR3 is TGTGCCAGCAGTGAATACGGAGTGGAGACCCAGTACTTC.

The chain recombines TRBV3-1 (or the pseudogene TRBV3-2) with TRBJ2-7, with a weak D call TRBD2 (7 bases). The CDR3 has 14 residues. V lost 2 bases and J 7 bases, leaving 15 bases between the germline ends. Germline V gives CDR1 LGHDT, CDR2 YNNKEL (reference sequence). DNA for the CDR3: TGTGCCAGCAGCCAAATTCGGGGGGCAGGAGAGCAGTACTTC. Translation: CASSQIRGAGEQYF.

This chain joins TRBV19 and TRBJ1-2, with a tentative D call TRBD1 (5 bases). V was trimmed by 2 bases and J by 5 bases, leaving 9 bases between them. This CDR3 has 13 residues. Germline CDR1 is LNHDA and CDR2 is SQIVND (reference sequence). The CDR3 nucleotides are TGTGCCAGTAGTATACAGGGATCATATGGCTACACCTTC. It is translated as CASSIQGSYGYTF.

This clone was counted once. V and J are TRBV5-8 and TRBJ1-5; 7 bases fit TRBD1. From germline, CDR1 is SGHTS and CDR2 YDEGEE. After removal of 2 bases from V and 4 bases from J, the junction contained 12 bases not matched to a gene. The CDR3 is made up of 17 amino acids. The CDR3 DNA reads TGTGCCAGCAGCTTCATGAAGACAGGGTTCGATAATCAGCCCCAGCATTTT. Amino acid sequence: CASSFMKTGFDNQPQHF.

The chain joins TRBV4-2 to TRBJ1-2; 9 nucleotides align to TRBD1. The CDR3 loop spans 16 amino acids. Germline values: CDR1 LGHNA, CDR2 YNFKEQ. V shed 0 bases and J 4 bases; nucleotides not matched to a gene: 6. The CDR3 loop reads CASSQEGQGAFYGYTF. The CDR3 bases are TGTGCCAGCAGCCAAGAGGGACAGGGAGCCTTCTATGGCTACACCTTC.

The rearrangement uses TRBV6-5 and TRBJ2-7; tentatively, D is TRBD2 (5 bases). The germline CDR1 and CDR2 sequences are MNHEY and SVGAGI. V was clipped by 6 bases and J by 4 bases, with 16 bases between them. The CDR3 runs to 14 residues. CDR3 DNA: TGTGCCAGCAGACAGCCTCTAGGCGGGTACGAGCAGTACTTC. Translated, it gives CASRQPLGGYEQYF.

This chain links TRBV6-6 with TRBJ1-5; 10 bases align to TRBD1. Germline V gives CDR1 MNHNY, CDR2 SVGAGI (reference sequence). The length of the CDR3 is 16 residues. V was clipped by 2 bases and J by 6 bases; unmatched bases: 7. The CDR3 spells CASSYTGQGGGQPQHF. CDR3 coding DNA: TGTGCCAGCAGTTACACCGGACAGGGGGGAGGTCAGCCCCAGCATTTT.